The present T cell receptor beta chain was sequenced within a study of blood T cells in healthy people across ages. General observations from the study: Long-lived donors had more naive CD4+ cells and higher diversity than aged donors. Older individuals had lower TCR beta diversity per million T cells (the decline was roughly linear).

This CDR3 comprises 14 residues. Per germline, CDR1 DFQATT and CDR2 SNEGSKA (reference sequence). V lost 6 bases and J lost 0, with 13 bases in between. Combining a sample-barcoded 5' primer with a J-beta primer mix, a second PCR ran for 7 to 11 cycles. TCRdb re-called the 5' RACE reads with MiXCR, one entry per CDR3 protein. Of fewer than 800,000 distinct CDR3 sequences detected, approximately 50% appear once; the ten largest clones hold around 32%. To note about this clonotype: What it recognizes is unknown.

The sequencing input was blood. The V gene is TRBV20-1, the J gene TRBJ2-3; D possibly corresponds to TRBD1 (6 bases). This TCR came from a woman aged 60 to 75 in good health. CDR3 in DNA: TGCAGTGCGACTACAGGGTCTAGCACAGATACGCAGTATTTT. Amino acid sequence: CSATTGSSTDTQYF.